This T cell receptor (beta chain) originates from a study of blood T cell repertoires in COVID-19. For the study at large: The study drew acute and convalescent COVID-19 samples from the United States, Italy and Spain.

V lost 2 bases, J lost 0 bases, and 8 bases lay in between. The CDR3 totals 15 residues. Germline CDR1 and CDR2: MNHEY and SVGEGT. Ages ranged from about 18 to 89 years, with residence in fewer than 25 US areas. Clinical histories supplied by participants themselves formed the basis of cohort assignment. Among Cohort 3 donors, those recovered had two negative PCRs, clearance, or symptom resolution. Libraries were prepared by immunoSEQ multiplex PCR; TCRdb keeps only in-frame clonotypes and omits some of them. The data contain about 300,000 clones, 87% of them singletons. The chain has TRBV6-2 or TRBV6-3 and TRBJ1-5, with D possibly TRBD1 on 5 matching bases. The sequence derives from a woman aged 25 to 39 who had recovered from COVID-19. Sequencing was done on a sample of PBMCs or T cells enriched from blood (not recorded which). The CDR3 DNA sequence: TGTGCCAGCAGTTACGGGGCCCTTAGCAATCAGCCCCAGCATTTT. The encoded protein is CASSYGALSNQPQHF.